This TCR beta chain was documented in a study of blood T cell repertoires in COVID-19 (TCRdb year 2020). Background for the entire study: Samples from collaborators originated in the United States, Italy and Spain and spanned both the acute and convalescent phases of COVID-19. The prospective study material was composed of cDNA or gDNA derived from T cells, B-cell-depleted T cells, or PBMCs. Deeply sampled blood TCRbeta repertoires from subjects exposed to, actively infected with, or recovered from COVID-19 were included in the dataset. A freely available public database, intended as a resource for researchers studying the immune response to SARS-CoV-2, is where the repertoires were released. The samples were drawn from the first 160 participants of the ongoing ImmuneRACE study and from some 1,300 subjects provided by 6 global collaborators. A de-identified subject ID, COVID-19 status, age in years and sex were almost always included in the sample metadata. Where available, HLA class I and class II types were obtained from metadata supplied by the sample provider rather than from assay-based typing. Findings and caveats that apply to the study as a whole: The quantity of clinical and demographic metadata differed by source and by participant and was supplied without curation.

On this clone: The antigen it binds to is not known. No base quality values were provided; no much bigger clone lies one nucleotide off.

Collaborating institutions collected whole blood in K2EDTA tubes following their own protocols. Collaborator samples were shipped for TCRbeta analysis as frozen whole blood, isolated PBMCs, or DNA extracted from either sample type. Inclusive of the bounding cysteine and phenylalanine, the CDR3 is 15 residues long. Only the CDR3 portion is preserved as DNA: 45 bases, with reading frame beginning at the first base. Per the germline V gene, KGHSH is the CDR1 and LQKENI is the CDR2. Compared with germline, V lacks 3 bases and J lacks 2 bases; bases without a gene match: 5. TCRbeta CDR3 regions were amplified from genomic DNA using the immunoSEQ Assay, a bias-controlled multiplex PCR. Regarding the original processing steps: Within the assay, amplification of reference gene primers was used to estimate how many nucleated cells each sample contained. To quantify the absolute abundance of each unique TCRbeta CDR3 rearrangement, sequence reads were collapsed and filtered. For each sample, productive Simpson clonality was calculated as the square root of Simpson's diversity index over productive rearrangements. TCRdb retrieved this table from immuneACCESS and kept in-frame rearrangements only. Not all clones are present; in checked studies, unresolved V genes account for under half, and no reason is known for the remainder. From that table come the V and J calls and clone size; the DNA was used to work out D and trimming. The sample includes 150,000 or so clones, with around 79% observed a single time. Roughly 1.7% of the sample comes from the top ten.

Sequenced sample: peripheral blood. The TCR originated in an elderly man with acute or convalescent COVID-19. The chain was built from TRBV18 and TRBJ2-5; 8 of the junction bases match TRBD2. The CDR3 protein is CASSPRGGSQETQYF. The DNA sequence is TGTGCCAGCTCACCTCGGGGGGGATCACAAGAGACCCAGTACTTC.